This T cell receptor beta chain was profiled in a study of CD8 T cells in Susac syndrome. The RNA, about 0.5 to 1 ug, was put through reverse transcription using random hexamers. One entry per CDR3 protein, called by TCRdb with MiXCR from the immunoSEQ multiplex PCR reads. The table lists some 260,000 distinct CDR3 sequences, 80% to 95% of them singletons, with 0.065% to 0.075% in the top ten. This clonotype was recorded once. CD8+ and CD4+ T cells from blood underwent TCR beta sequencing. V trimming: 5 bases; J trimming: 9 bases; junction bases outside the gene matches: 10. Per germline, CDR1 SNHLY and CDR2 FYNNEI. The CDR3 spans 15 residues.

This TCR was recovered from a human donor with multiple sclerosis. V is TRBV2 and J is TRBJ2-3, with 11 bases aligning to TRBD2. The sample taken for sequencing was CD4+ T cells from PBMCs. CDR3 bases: TGTGCCAGCAGTTCCGGGACTAGCGGCCGTTGGACGCAGTATTTT. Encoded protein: CASSSGTSGRWTQYF.